One sample yielded the 14 T cell receptor beta chains listed below, sequenced in a study of CD8+CD57+ T cells in acquired aplastic anemia. An expansion of CD8+CD57+ cells by flow cytometry had been shown in patients chosen for sequencing. The template used for profiling TCR beta VDJ and CDR3 was genomic DNA. TCRdb fed the reads into MiXCR, producing one record per CDR3 protein. The data show just over 450,000 distinct CDR3 sequences, about a third seen once. Source material: sorted CD4+, CD8+, or CD8+CD57+ T cells (not recorded which) from PBMCs. The source is a human donor with aplastic anemia.

In its sample, this clonotype was seen a few times. V and J are TRBV7-8 and TRBJ1-1; no definite D call. V was clipped by 3 bases and J by 9 bases, with 17 bases between them. From germline, CDR1 is SGHVS and CDR2 FQNEAQ. This CDR3 is 14 amino acids long. The CDR3 DNA is TGTGCCAGCAGCTTTTCGGGAAAGCACGGAAAAGCTTTCTTT. Its protein product is CASSFSGKHGKAFF.

DNA for the CDR3: TGTGCCACCAGCAGGCTACAGGGGGCGGCCTACGAGCAGTACTTC. Translated: CATSRLQGAAYEQYF. The V and J genes are TRBV15 and TRBJ2-7, with 9 bases fitting TRBD1. From germline, CDR1 is LNHNV and CDR2 YYDKDF (reference sequence). The CDR3 sequence is 15 residues long. Trimming removed 3 bases from V and 2 bases from J; junction bases left unmatched: 5.

CDR3: CASSPIYTGELFF. CDR3 nucleotide sequence: TGTGCCAGCAGCCCTATATACACCGGGGAGCTGTTTTTT. J is TRBJ2-2 and V is TRBV7-2; no firm D call. The CDR3 contains 13 residues. CDR1 and CDR2 (germline): SGHTA, FQGNSA. V was cut by 5 bases and J by 3 bases, with 7 bases left in between.

This clonotype occurred a few times. V and J are TRBV19 and TRBJ1-3; tentative D call: TRBD1 (5 bases). V was pared by 6 bases and J by 0 bases, with 15 bases between. CDR3 size: 16 residues. Germline V CDR1 and CDR2: LNHDA, SQIVND (reference sequence). CDR3 loop: CASRGIYRSSGNTIYF. The CDR3 DNA is TGTGCCAGTAGGGGGATTTACAGGAGCTCTGGAAACACCATATATTTT.

This clonotype was recorded a few times. The chain has TRBV6-1 and TRBJ2-3; no clear D gene. V lost 6 bases, J lost 2 bases, and 18 bases lay in between. This CDR3 spans 16 amino acids. The germline V gene has CDR1 MNHNS and CDR2 SASEGT. The CDR3 bases are TGTGCCAGCAGACGCTATTCCGGCCTTTCCACAGATACGCAGTATTTT. It yields the protein CASRRYSGLSTDTQYF.

V and J are TRBV9 and TRBJ1-6; 8 nucleotides align to TRBD1. This CDR3 is 15 amino acids long. Germline-derived CDR1 and CDR2 are SGDLS and YYNGEE. Trimming at V came to 4 bases and at J to 10 bases, leaving 10 bases not matched to a gene. The CDR3 DNA reads as TGTGCCAGCAGCCCCGGGACAGGCGGCCCATCACCCCTCCACTTT. This sequence encodes CASSPGTGGPSPLHF.

This clonotype was seen a handful of times. This chain connects TRBV2 to TRBJ2-2; 7 bases align to TRBD1. This CDR3 has 16 amino acids. After removal of 4 bases from V and 7 bases from J, the junction contained 12 bases not matched to a gene. Per the germline V gene, CDR1 is SNHLY and CDR2 is FYNNEI. CDR3 nucleotides: TGTGCCAGCAGTGCAGATCGGGCAGGGGGTAACGGGGAGCTGTTTTTT. Protein: CASSADRAGGNGELFF.

This clonotype was recorded at least ten times. The chain joins TRBV7-9 to TRBJ2-7; 14 bases align to TRBD2. V trimming: 0 bases; J trimming: 3 bases; junction bases outside the gene matches: 7. Germline CDR1 and CDR2: SEHNR and FQNEAQ (reference sequence). The CDR3 totals 18 residues. The CDR3 protein is CASSLAFGLAGGRYEQYF. The CDR3 DNA follows: TGTGCCAGCAGCTTAGCGTTCGGACTAGCGGGGGGTCGCTACGAGCAGTACTTC.

CDR3 residues: CAISEGSPDRTLRSNQPQHF. CDR3 nucleotide sequence: TGTGCCATCAGTGAAGGAAGTCCGGACAGAACATTACGGAGCAATCAGCCCCAGCATTTT. V and J are TRBV10-3 and TRBJ1-5; TRBD1 might be the D (6 bases). V was shortened by 3 bases and J by 1 base, with 25 bases between the two germline ends. CDR3 size: 20 residues. Germline CDR1 is ENHRY and CDR2 is SYGVKD.

This clonotype was observed at least ten times. The V call is TRBV29-1, the J call TRBJ1-2; TRBD1 matches at 7 bases. J gave up 14 bases and V 5 bases, and 11 bases lay outside the gene matches. Germline V gene lookup returns CDR1 SQVTM and CDR2 ANQGSEA. The CDR3 is 11 amino acids. CDR3 DNA sequence: TGCAGCGTTACCCGGGACAGCCCCCATACCTTC. It encodes CSVTRDSPHTF.

This clonotype was found many times. The chain recombines TRBV19 with TRBJ2-5; 8 positions agree with TRBD2. The CDR3 is made up of 14 amino acids. The V segment lost 6 bases and the J segment 5 bases; nucleotides outside the gene matches: 8. Germline lookup yields CDR1 LNHDA and CDR2 SQIVND (reference sequence). The CDR3 reads CASSRGGLGETQYF. Here the CDR3 DNA reads TGTGCCAGTAGCCGGGGGGGCCTTGGGGAGACCCAGTACTTC.

The rearrangement joins TRBV19 to TRBJ1-5; no reliable D call. The CDR3 length is 12 residues. Germline CDR1 reads LNHDA; CDR2 reads SQIVND (reference sequence). V lost 3 bases, J lost 5 bases, and 5 bases lay in between. The DNA of the CDR3 is TGTGCCAGTAGTATGCCAGATCAGCCCCAGCATTTT. Protein: CASSMPDQPQHF.

The V gene is TRBV29-1, the J gene TRBJ1-2; D might be TRBD1 (5 bases). V gave up 8 bases and J gave up 4 bases, with 17 bases separating them. The CDR3 sequence is 13 residues long. From germline, CDR1 is SQVTM and CDR2 ANQGSEA. The CDR3 nucleotides read TGCAGCCCTAGCGCAGACAGCGCCTATGGCTACACCTTC. This gives the protein CSPSADSAYGYTF.

This clonotype was seen ten or more times. In DNA form, the CDR3 reads TGTGCCAGCAGCTATCTATACACCTATGGCTACACCTTC. It specifies CASSYLYTYGYTF. The rearrangement joins TRBV7-2 to TRBJ1-2; unclear D gene. This CDR3 region has 13 residues. CDR1 is SGHTA and CDR2 is FQGNSA in the germline V gene. V was clipped by 4 bases and J by 4 bases, with 10 bases between them. Together with reference TRBV7-2 and TRBJ1-2, the CDR3 gives the full variable domain: GAGVSQSPSNKVTEKGKDVELRCDPISGHTALYWYRQSLGQGLEFLIYFQGNSAPDKSGLPSDRFSAERTGGSVSTLTIQRTQQEDSAVYLCASSYLYTYGYTFGSGTRLTVV.